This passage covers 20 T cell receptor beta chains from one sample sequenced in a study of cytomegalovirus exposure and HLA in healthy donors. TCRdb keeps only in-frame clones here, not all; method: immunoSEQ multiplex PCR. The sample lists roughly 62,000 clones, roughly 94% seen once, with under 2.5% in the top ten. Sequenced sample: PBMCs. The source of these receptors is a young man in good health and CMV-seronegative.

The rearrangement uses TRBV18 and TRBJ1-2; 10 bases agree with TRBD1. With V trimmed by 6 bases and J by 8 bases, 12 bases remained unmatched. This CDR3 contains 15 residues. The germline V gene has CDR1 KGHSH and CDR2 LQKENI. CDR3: CASSLARGTGEGYTF. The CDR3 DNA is TGTGCCAGCTCCCTTGCCCGAGGGACAGGGGAAGGCTACACCTTC. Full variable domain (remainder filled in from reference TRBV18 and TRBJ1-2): NAGVMQNPRHLVRRRGQEARLRCSPMKGHSHVYWYRQLPEEGLKFMVYLQKENIIDESGMPKERFSAEFPKEGPSILRIQQVVRGDSAAYFCASSLARGTGEGYTFGSGTRLTVV.

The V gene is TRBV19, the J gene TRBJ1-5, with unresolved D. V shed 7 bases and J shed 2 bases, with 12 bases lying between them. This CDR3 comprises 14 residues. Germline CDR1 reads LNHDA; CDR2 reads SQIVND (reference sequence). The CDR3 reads CASTLSAGNQPQHF. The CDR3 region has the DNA TGTGCCAGTACTCTCTCGGCGGGCAATCAGCCCCAGCATTTT.

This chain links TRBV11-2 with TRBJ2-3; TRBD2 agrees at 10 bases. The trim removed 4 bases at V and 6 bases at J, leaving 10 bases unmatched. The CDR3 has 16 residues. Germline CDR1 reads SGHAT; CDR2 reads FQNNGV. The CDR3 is CASSSGAGGPGDTQYF. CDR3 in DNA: TGTGCCAGCAGCTCTGGAGCGGGAGGGCCTGGGGATACGCAGTATTTT.

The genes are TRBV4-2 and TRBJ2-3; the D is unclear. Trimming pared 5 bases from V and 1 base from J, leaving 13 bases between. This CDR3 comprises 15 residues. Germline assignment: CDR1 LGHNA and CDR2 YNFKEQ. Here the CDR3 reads CASSSLAPGTDTQYF. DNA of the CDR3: TGTGCCAGCAGCTCCTTGGCTCCCGGCACAGATACGCAGTATTTT.

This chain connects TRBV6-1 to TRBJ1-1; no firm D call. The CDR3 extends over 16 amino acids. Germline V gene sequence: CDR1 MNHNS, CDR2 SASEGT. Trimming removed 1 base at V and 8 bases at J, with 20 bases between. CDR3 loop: CASSEVMVSLLGEAFF. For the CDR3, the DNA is TGTGCCAGCAGTGAAGTGATGGTTAGCCTCCTTGGGGAAGCTTTCTTT.

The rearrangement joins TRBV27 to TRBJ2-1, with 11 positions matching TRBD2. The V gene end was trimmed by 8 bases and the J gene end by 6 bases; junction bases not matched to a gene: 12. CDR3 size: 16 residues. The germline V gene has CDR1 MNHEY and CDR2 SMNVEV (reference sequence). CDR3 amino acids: CASPLPGLADVNEQFF. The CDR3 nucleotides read TGTGCCAGCCCCTTACCGGGACTAGCGGACGTCAATGAGCAGTTCTTC.

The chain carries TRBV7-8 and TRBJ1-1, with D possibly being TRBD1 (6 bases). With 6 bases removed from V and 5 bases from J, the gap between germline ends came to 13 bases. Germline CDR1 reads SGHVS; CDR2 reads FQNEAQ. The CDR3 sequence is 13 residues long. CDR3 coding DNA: TGTGCCAGCAGTCTACAGGGTGGAACTGAAGCTTTCTTT. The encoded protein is CASSLQGGTEAFF.

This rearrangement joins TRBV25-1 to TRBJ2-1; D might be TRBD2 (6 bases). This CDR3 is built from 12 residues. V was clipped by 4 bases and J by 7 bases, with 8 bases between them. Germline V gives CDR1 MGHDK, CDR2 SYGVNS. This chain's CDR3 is CASSGLENEQFF. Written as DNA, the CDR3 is TGTGCCAGCAGTGGACTAGAAAATGAGCAGTTCTTC. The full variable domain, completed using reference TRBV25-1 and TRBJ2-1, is EADIYQTPRYLVIGTGKKITLECSQTMGHDKMYWYQQDPGMELHLIHYSYGVNSTEKGDLSSESTVSRIRTEHFPLTLESARPSHTSQYLCASSGLENEQFFGPGTRLTVL.

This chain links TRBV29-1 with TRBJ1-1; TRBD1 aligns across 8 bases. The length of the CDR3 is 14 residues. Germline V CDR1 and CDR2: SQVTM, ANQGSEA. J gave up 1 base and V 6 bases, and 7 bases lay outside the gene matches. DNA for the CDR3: TGCAGCGTCAAGACCGGGACAGGGAACACTGAAGCTTTCTTT. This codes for CSVKTGTGNTEAFF.

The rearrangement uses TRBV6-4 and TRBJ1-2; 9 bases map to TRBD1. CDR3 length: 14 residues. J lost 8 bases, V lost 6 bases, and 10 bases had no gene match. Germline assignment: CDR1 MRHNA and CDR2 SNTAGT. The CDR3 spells CASSDGQGIGGYTF. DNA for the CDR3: TGTGCCAGCAGCGATGGACAGGGGATCGGGGGCTACACCTTC.

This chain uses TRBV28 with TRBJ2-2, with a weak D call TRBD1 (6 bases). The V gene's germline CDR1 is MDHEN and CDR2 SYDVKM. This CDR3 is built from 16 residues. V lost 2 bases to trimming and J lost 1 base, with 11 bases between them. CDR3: CASSLAGRGNTGELFF. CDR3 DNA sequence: TGTGCCAGCAGTTTAGCGGGCAGGGGGAACACCGGGGAGCTGTTTTTT.

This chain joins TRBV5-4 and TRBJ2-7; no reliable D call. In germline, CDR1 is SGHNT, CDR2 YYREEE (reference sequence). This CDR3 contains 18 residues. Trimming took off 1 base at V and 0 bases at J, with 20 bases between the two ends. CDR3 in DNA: TGTGCCAGCAGCTTGAAGAAAGGTGGCGAACTAACCTCCTACGAGCAGTACTTC. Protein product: CASSLKKGGELTSYEQYF.

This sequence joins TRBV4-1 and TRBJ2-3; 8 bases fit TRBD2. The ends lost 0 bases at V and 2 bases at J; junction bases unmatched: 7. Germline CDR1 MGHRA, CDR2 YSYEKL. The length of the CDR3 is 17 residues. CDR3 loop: CASSQDGVAGFTDTQYF. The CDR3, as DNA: TGCGCCAGCAGCCAAGATGGAGTAGCGGGATTCACAGATACGCAGTATTTT.

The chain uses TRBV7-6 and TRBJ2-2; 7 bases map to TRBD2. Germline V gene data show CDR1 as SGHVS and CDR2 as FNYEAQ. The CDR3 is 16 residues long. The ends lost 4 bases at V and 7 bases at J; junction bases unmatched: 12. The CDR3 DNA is TGTGCCAGCAGCTCTTACCACGAACTAGCGAACGGGGAGCTGTTTTTT. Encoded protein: CASSSYHELANGELFF.

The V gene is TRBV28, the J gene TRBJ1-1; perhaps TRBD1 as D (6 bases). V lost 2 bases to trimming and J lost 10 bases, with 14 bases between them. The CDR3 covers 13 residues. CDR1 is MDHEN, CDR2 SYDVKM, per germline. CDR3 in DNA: TGTGCCAGCAGTTTAAGGGCAGGGGCCACAGCTTTCTTT. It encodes CASSLRAGATAFF.

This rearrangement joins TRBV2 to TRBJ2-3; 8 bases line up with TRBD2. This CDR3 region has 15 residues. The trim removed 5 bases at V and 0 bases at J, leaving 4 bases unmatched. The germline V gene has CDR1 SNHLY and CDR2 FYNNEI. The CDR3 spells CASSTLAESTDTQYF. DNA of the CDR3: TGTGCCAGCAGTACACTAGCGGAGAGCACAGATACGCAGTATTTT. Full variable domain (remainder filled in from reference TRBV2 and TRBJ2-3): EPEVTQTPSHQVTQMGQEVILRCVPISNHLYFYWYRQILGQKVEFLVSFYNNEISEKSEIFDDQFSVERPDGSNFTLKIRSTKLEDSAMYFCASSTLAESTDTQYFGPGTRLTVL.

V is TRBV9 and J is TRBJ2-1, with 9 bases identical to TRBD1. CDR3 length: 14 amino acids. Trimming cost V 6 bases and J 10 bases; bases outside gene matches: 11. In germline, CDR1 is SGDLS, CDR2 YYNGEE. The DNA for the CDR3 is TGTGCCAGCAACGCCGGGACAGGGAAGGGCGAGCAGTTCTTC. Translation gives CASNAGTGKGEQFF.

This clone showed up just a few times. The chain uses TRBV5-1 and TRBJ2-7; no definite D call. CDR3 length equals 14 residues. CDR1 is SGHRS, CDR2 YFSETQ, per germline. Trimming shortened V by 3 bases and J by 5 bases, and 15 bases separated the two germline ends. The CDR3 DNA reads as TGCGCCAGCAGCTCCCGGAGTAGCCTCGACGAGCAGTACTTC. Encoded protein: CASSSRSSLDEQYF.

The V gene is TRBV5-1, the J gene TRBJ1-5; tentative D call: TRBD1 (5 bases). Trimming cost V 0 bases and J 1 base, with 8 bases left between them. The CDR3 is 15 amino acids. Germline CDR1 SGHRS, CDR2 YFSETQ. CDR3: CASSLAGGSNQPQHF. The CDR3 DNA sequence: TGCGCCAGCAGCTTGGCGGGGGGAAGCAATCAGCCCCAGCATTTT.

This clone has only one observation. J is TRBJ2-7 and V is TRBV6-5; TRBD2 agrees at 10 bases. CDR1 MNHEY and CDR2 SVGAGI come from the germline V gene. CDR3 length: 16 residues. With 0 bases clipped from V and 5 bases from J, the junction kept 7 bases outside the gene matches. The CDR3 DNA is TGTGCCAGCAGTTACTCGAGACTAGCGGGTTCCCACGAGCAGTACTTC. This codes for CASSYSRLAGSHEQYF.